What follows describes a single T cell receptor (beta chain). MiXCR was run by TCRdb on the 5' RACE reads, yielding one entry per CDR3 protein. The data show approximately 69,000 distinct CDR3 sequences, about an eighth seen once. This entry is derived from a study of early T cells in non-severe SARS-CoV-2 infection. Trimming pared 5 bases from V and 4 bases from J, leaving 9 bases between. The CDR3 totals 12 residues. This TCR was recovered from an adult who was a healthcare worker with PCR-confirmed SARS-CoV-2 infection or an uninfected control (not recorded which). The chain recombines TRBV12-3 or TRBV12-4 with TRBJ2-7, with D unclear. The specimen sequenced was whole blood. CDR3 protein: CASSIQSYEQYF. The CDR3 coding sequence is TGTGCCAGCAGTATACAGAGTTACGAGCAGTACTTC.